The 7 T cell receptor beta chains given below trace back to one sample, sequenced in a study of blood T cell repertoires in COVID-19. Assay: immunoSEQ multiplex PCR; the TCRdb copy retains only in-frame clones and omits some. This table holds a few hundred thousand clones, 85% to 90% found once. Material for sequencing was peripheral blood. The receptors shown here come from a man older than 75 with acute or convalescent COVID-19.

This clone was found a few times. The DNA of the CDR3 is TGTGCCAGCAGCCCAGGGGAGGGGCAATGGTATGGCTACACCTTC. It yields the protein CASSPGEGQWYGYTF. The rearrangement links TRBV7-2 to TRBJ1-2; D is possibly TRBD1 (6 bases). The germline CDR1 and CDR2 sequences are SGHTA and FQGNSA. Trimming cost V 5 bases and J 5 bases, with 18 bases left between them. The CDR3 extends over 15 amino acids.

This rearrangement joins TRBV24-1 to TRBJ2-5, with TRBD1 matching over 9 bases. V lost 4 bases, J lost 8 bases, and 7 bases stayed unmatched. This CDR3 region has 14 residues. In germline, CDR1 is KGHDR, CDR2 SFDVKD. The CDR3 loop is CATSDPGTGNTQYF. The DNA for the CDR3 is TGTGCCACCAGTGACCCCGGGACAGGGAATACCCAGTACTTC.

The chain recombines TRBV29-1 with TRBJ2-3; 8 nucleotides align to TRBD1. V lost 4 bases to trimming and J lost 3 bases; unmatched junction nucleotides: 6. Germline CDR1 reads SQVTM; CDR2 reads ANQGSEA. CDR3 size: 14 residues. CDR3 amino acids: CSVGGDRGTDTQYF. The CDR3, as DNA: TGCAGCGTTGGGGGTGACAGGGGAACAGATACGCAGTATTTT.

CDR3 loop: CASGARDRVSPLHF. CDR3 DNA: TGTGCCAGCGGGGCGCGGGACAGGGTTTCACCCCTCCACTTT. V gene TRBV13 combines with J gene TRBJ1-6; 9 positions match TRBD1. The CDR3 is made up of 14 amino acids. The V gene's germline CDR1 is PRHDT and CDR2 FYEKMQ (reference sequence). The junction had 8 bases not matched to a gene; V was cut back by 8 bases and J by 9 bases.

V and J are TRBV5-4 and TRBJ2-5; possibly TRBD2 for D (5 bases). Germline V CDR1 and CDR2: SGHNT, YYREEE (reference sequence). This CDR3 is built from 14 residues. The germline V and J ends were trimmed by 0 bases and 5 bases, with 11 bases remaining between them. The CDR3 loop reads CASSLAGVVETQYF. CDR3 nucleotide sequence: TGTGCCAGCAGCTTGGCCGGGGTGGTTGAGACCCAGTACTTC.

The rearrangement joins TRBV7-2 to TRBJ1-1; the D is unclear. The CDR3 loop spans 12 amino acids. Deletions cut 1 base from V and 5 bases from J, with 5 bases between. Germline CDR1 and CDR2: SGHTA and FQGNSA. CDR3 residues: CASSLGRTEAFF. DNA for the CDR3: TGTGCCAGCAGCTTAGGGAGGACTGAAGCTTTCTTT.

This chain connects TRBV3-1 (or the pseudogene TRBV3-2) to TRBJ1-2; 7 bases match TRBD1. Germline V CDR1 and CDR2: LGHDT, YNNKEL (reference sequence). This CDR3 has 14 residues. After removal of 5 bases from V and 1 base from J, the junction contained 4 bases not matched to a gene. The CDR3 coding sequence is TGTGCCAGCAGCTTCGACAGGGATAACTATGGCTACACCTTC. It specifies CASSFDRDNYGYTF.